This paragraph reports one T cell receptor (beta chain). The junction departs from the called germline gene at one end, perhaps through a read error. This specimen comes from a study of shared clonotypes between healthy human individuals. The donor population consisted of healthy HIV-negative adults with no recent acute infections or vaccinations. Researchers divided each subset's genomic DNA evenly across several immunoSEQ plates. Assay: immunoSEQ multiplex PCR; the TCRdb copy retains only in-frame clones and omits some. Of 2 million to 2.5 million clones detected, approximately 95% appear once; the ten largest clones hold approximately 0.13%. The germline CDR1 and CDR2 sequences are MNHEY and SMNVEV (reference sequence). The CDR3 runs 12 residues.

The source of this sequence is a man aged 18 to 35 in good health. Specimen: naive CD4+ T cells sorted from blood. The subset was: CD45RA+ positively selected. This chain uses TRBV27 with TRBJ1-4, with a tentative D call TRBD1 (5 bases). The CDR3 loop reads CASSLPPPGTHF. For the CDR3, the DNA is TGTGCCAGCAGTCTCCCCCCCCCGGGGACCCATTTT.